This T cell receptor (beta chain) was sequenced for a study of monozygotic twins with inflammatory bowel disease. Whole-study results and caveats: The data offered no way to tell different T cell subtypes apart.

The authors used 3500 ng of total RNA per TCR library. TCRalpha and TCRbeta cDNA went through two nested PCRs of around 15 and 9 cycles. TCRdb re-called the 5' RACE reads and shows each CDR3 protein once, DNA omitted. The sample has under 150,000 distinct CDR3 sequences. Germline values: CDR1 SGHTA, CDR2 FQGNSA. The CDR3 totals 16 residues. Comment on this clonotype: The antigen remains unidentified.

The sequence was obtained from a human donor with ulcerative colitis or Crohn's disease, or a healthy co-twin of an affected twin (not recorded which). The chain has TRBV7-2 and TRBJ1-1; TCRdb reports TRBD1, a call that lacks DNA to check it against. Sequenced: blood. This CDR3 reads CASSLEGTTGSTEAFF.